This TCR beta chain is from a study of control samples from healthy donors and cancer patients. The CDR3 covers 15 residues. V was clipped by 1 base and J by 3 bases; unmatched bases: 1. Germline V gene lookup returns CDR1 SEHNR and CDR2 FQNEAQ (reference sequence). Here immunoSEQ multiplex PCR was the method, and the copy in TCRdb shows in-frame clones only, minus some. This table has 40,000 to 55,000 clones, 89% appearing once. Sequenced material: PBMCs. The rearrangement joins TRBV7-9 to TRBJ1-4; 8 bases match TRBD1. This clonotype originated in a man in his forties with colorectal cancer. CDR3 sequence (DNA): TGTGCCAGCAGCTTAGGGACAGGGTCTAATGAAAAACTGTTTTTT. Translated, it gives CASSLGTGSNEKLFF. Drawing the rest from reference TRBV7-9 and TRBJ1-4, the complete variable domain is DTGVSQNPRHKITKRGQNVTFRCDPISEHNRLYWYRQTLGQGPEFLTYFQNEAQLEKSRLLSDRFSAERPKGSFSTLEIQRTEQGDSAMYLCASSLGTGSNEKLFFGSGTQLSVL.